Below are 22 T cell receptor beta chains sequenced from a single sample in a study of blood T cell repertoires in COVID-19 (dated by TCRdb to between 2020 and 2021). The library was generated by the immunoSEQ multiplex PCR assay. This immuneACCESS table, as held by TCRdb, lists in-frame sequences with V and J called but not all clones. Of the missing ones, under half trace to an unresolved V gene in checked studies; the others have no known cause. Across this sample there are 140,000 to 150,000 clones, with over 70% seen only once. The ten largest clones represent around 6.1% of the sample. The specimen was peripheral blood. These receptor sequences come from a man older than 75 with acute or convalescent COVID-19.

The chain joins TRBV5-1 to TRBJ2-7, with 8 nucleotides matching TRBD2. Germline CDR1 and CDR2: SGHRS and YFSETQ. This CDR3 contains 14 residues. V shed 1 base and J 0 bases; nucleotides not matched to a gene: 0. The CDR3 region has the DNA TGCGCCAGCAGCTTGAGCGGGAGCTCCTACGAGCAGTACTTC. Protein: CASSLSGSSYEQYF.

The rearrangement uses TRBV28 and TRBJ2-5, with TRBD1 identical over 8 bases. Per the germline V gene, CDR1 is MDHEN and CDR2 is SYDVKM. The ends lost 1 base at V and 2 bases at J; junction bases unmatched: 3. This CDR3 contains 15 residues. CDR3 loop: CASSLSGGPQETQYF. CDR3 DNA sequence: TGTGCCAGCAGTTTATCAGGGGGCCCACAAGAGACCCAGTACTTC.

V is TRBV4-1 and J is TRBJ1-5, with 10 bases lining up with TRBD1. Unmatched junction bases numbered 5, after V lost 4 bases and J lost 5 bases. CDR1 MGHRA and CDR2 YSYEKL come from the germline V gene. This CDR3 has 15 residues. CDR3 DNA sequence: TGCGCCAGCAGCCCCCCGGGACAGGGGCATCAGCCCCAGCATTTT. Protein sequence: CASSPPGQGHQPQHF.

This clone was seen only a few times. CDR3 in amino acids: CASSDPRQTQETQYF. CDR3 DNA sequence: TGTGCCAGCAGTGACCCCCGACAGACGCAAGAGACCCAGTACTTC. V and J are TRBV25-1 and TRBJ2-5, with D tentatively TRBD1 (5 bases). The CDR3 sequence is 15 residues long. V dropped 3 bases and J dropped 2 bases, with 13 bases sitting between them. Germline CDR1 reads MGHDK; CDR2 reads SYGVNS.

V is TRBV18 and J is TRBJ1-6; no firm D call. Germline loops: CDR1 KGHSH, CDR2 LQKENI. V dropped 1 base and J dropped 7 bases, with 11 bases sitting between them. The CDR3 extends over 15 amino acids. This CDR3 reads CASSPQSGLNSPLHF. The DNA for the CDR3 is TGTGCCAGCTCACCACAATCCGGGTTAAATTCACCCCTCCACTTT.

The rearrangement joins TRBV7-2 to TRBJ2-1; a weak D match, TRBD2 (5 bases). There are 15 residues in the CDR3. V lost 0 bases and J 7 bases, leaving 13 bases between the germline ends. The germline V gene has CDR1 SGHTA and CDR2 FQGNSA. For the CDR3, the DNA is TGTGCCAGCAGCTTAGCGCCGGGAAGCAGGAATGAGCAGTTCTTC. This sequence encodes CASSLAPGSRNEQFF.

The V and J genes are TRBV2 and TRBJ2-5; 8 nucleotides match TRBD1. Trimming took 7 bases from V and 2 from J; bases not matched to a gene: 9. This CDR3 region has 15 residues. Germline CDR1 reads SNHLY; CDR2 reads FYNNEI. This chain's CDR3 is CASKGQGPRQETQYF. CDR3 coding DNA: TGTGCCAGCAAAGGACAGGGACCCCGGCAAGAGACCCAGTACTTC. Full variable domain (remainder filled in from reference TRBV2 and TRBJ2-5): EPEVTQTPSHQVTQMGQEVILRCVPISNHLYFYWYRQILGQKVEFLVSFYNNEISEKSEIFDDQFSVERPDGSNFTLKIRSTKLEDSAMYFCASKGQGPRQETQYFGPGTRLLVL.

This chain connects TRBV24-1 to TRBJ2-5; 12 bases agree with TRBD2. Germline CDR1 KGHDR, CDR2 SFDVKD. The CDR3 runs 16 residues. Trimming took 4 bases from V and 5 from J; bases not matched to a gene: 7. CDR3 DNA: TGTGCCACCAGTGACCCGACTAGCGGGAGCGGGGAGACCCAGTACTTC. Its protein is CATSDPTSGSGETQYF.

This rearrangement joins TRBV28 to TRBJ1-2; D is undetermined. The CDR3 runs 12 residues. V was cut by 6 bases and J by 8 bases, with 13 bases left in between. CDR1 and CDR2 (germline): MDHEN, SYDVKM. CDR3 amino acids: CASSPGGMGYTF. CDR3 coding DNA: TGTGCCAGCAGCCCTGGAGGGATGGGCTACACCTTC.

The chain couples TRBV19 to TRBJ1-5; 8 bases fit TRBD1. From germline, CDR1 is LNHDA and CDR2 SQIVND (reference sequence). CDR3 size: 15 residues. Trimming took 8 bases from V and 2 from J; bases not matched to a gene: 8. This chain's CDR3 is CASQMTGVGNQPQHF. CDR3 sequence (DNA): TGTGCCAGTCAAATGACAGGGGTTGGCAATCAGCCCCAGCATTTT.

CDR3 nucleotide sequence: TGTGCCAGCAGTCTGGACAGGGCGCAGCCCCAGCATTTT. It translates to CASSLDRAQPQHF. The chain recombines TRBV6-6 with TRBJ1-5, with TRBD1 matching over 8 bases. Unmatched junction bases numbered 4, after V lost 5 bases and J lost 7 bases. CDR1 and CDR2 from the germline V gene are MNHNY and SVGAGI (reference sequence). The CDR3 length is 13 residues.

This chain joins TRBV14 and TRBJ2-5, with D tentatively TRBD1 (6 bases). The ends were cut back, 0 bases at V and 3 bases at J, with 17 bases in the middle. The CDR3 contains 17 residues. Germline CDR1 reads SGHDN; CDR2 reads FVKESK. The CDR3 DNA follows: TGTGCCAGCAGCCAAGAAGTCAGGGGCGTCCTCAAAGAGACCCAGTACTTC. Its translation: CASSQEVRGVLKETQYF.

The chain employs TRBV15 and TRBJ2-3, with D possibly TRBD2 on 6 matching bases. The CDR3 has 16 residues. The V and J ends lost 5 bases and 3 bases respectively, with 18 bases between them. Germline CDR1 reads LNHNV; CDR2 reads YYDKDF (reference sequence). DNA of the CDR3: TGTGCCACCAGCGGGCTAGCGCGGAGGTTGACAGATACGCAGTATTTT. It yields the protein CATSGLARRLTDTQYF. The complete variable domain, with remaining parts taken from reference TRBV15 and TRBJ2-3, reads DAMVIQNPRYQVTQFGKPVTLSCSQTLNHNVMYWYQQKSSQAPKLLFHYYDKDFNNEADTPDNFQSRRPNTSFCFLDIRSPGLGDTAMYLCATSGLARRLTDTQYFGPGTRLTVL.

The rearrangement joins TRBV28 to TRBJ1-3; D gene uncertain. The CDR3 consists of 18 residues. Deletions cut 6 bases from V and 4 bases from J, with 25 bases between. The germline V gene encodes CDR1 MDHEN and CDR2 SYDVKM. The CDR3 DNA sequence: TGTGCCAGCAGCCGTGGAGGGTCGTCGCGGCTCAGCGGAAACACCATATATTTT. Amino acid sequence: CASSRGGSSRLSGNTIYF. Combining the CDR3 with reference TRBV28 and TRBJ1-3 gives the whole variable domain DVKVTQSSRYLVKRTGEKVFLECVQDMDHENMFWYRQDPGLGLRLIYFSYDVKMKEKGDIPEGYSVSREKKERFSLILESASTNQTSMYLCASSRGGSSRLSGNTIYFGEGSWLTVV.

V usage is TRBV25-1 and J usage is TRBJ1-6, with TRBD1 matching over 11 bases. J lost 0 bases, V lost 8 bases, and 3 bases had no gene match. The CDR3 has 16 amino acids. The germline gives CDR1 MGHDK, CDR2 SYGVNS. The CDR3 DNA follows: TGTGCCAGCTCCGGGACAGGGGGCTCCTATAATTCACCCCTCCACTTT. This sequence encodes CASSGTGGSYNSPLHF.

The CDR3 region has the DNA TGTGCCAGCAGCTTAACTCTAGCGGGAGCCACCGGGGAGCTGTTTTTT. Protein: CASSLTLAGATGELFF. This rearrangement joins TRBV5-8 to TRBJ2-2; 10 bases are shared with TRBD2. The CDR3 spans 16 residues. V trimming: 2 bases; J trimming: 4 bases; junction bases outside the gene matches: 5. From germline, CDR1 is SGHTS and CDR2 YDEGEE.

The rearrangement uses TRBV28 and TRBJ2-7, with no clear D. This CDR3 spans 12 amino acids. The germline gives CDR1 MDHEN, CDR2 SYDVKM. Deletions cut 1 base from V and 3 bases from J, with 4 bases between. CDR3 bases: TGTGCCAGCAGTTTATTTCTCTACGAGCAGTACTTC. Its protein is CASSLFLYEQYF.

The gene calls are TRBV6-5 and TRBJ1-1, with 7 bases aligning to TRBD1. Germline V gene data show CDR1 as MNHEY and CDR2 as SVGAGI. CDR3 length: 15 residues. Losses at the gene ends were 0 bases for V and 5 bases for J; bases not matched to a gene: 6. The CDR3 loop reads CASSYSRQGWTEAFF. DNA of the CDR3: TGTGCCAGCAGTTACTCACGACAGGGATGGACTGAAGCTTTCTTT.

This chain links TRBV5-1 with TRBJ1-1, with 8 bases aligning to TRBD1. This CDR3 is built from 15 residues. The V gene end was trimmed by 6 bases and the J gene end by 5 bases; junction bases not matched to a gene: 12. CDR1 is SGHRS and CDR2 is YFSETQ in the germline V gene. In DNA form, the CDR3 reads TGCGCCAGCAACTTCCTGCAGGGGGCTGTAACTGAAGCTTTCTTT. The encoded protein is CASNFLQGAVTEAFF.

The CDR3 spells CASTQGQSNTEAFF. DNA for the CDR3: TGCGCCAGCACACAGGGACAGTCGAACACTGAAGCTTTCTTT. The gene calls are TRBV5-1 and TRBJ1-1, with 7 bases identical to TRBD1. The CDR3 consists of 14 residues. The germline gives CDR1 SGHRS, CDR2 YFSETQ. The V segment lost 6 bases and the J segment 1 base; nucleotides outside the gene matches: 6.

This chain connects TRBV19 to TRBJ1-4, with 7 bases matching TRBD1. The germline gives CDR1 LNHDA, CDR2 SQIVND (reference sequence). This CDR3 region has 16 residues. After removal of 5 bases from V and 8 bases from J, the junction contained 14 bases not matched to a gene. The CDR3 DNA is TGTGCCAGTAGTGCCGGGACAGTCCGGGCGAAGGAAAAACTGTTTTTT. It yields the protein CASSAGTVRAKEKLFF.

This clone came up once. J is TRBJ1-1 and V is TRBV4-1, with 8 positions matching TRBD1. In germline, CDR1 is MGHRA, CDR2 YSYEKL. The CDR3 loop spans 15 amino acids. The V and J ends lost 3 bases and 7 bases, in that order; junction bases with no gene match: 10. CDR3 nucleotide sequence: TGCGCCAGCAGCCACGGACAGGGAAAGAGGGATGAAGCTTTCTTT. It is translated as CASSHGQGKRDEAFF.